This T cell receptor beta chain was obtained from a study of tumor and adjacent non-tumor tissue in lung cancer. Study in general: Patients comprised about a dozen adenocarcinoma, 2 squamous cell carcinoma and 1 small cell lung cancer. Approximately 4.2 million productive TCRbeta reads were obtained per sample on average.

This clonotype was observed many times. Trimming removed 5 bases from V and 5 bases from J, with 21 bases in between. In germline, CDR1 is MGHRA, CDR2 YSYEKL. The CDR3 sequence is 16 residues long. The template was RNA from unsorted bulk tissue. More than 3 cm separated this lung sample from the edge of the tumor. A modified ARM-PCR protocol with three rounds of nested PCR amplified TCRbeta. MiXCR, applied by TCRdb to the multiplex PCR reads, yields one record per CDR3 protein. The sample has around 60,000 distinct CDR3 sequences, about 63% seen once. The sequenced sample consisted of distant non-tumor lung tissue. The clonotype originates from a man in his 70s with non-small cell lung cancer. The rearrangement links TRBV4-1 to TRBJ2-5, with TRBD1 as a possible D gene (6 bases). The CDR3 reads CASSKGNQGQRETQYF. CDR3 nucleotide sequence: TGCGCCAGCAGCAAAGGAAATCAGGGGCAGAGGGAGACCCAGTACTTC.